This T cell receptor beta chain was obtained from a study of OX40 agonist ivuxolimab in advanced cancers. On the study more broadly: With a range of about 20 to 79, age averaged 60 years, and around 80% were male. One patient with hepatocellular carcinoma and two with cutaneous melanoma, three in all, had partial responses. Study-level points and caveats: More expanded clones were found, on average, in CD8+ than in CD4+ T cells.

Between the trimmed V and J ends, which lost 6 bases and 1 base, there was a span of 10 bases. The CDR3 runs 13 residues. CDR1 is MDHEN, CDR2 SYDVKM, per germline. Notes on this clone: What it recognizes is unknown.

Profiling relied on immunoSEQ multiplex PCR, and the TCRdb table lists in-frame clones only, not all of them. The sample consists of tens of thousands of clones, approximately 92% of them appearing once. Specimen: CD4+ or CD8+ T cells sorted from blood, collected in a trial of the OX40 agonist ivuxolimab. The source of this sequence is an adult with an advanced solid tumor such as melanoma, head and neck, liver or kidney cancer. The genes are TRBV28 and TRBJ2-7; a weak D match, TRBD2 (5 bases). This CDR3 is CASSPGLSYEQYF. As DNA, the CDR3 is TGTGCCAGCAGCCCCGGACTTTCCTACGAGCAGTACTTC.